Below, 30 T cell receptor beta chains from the same sample are listed, as sequenced in a study of blood T cells in healthy people across ages (dated by TCRdb to between 2014 and 2016). The library relied on 5' RACE. The instrument given in TCRdb is Illumina HiSeq 2500. A second PCR of roughly 7 to 12 cycles was performed with a sample-barcoded 5' primer and a J-beta primer mix. In TCRdb, the public reads were trimmed at Q25 with fastp and aligned with MiXCR, with productive beta chains retained. For every CDR3 protein sequence, its rows merge into one entry that carries the most common genes and DNA. Here the sample has 1.5 million to 2 million distinct CDR3 sequences; roughly 27% occur a single time. The top ten hold 7.7% of the sample. Material for sequencing was blood. Receptor source: a woman aged 25-40 years in good health.

The V call is TRBV18, the J call TRBJ1-6; D remains ambiguous. Trimming stripped 5 bases from V and 3 bases from J, with 14 bases between. Germline V gives CDR1 KGHSH, CDR2 LQKENI. The CDR3 has 16 residues. The CDR3 loop is CASSGEEGLYNSPLHF. DNA for the CDR3: TGTGCCAGCTCAGGAGAGGAGGGCCTCTATAATTCACCCCTCCACTTT.

This clonotype was detected a few times. The genes are TRBV9 and TRBJ2-7; D unclear. CDR1 SGDLS and CDR2 YYNGEE come from the germline V gene. The CDR3 contains 14 residues. V shed 2 bases and J shed 1 base, with 10 bases lying between them. The CDR3 bases are TGTGCCAGCAGCGTCCAGACGGAGTCCTACGAGCAGTACTTC. It is translated as CASSVQTESYEQYF.

This chain links TRBV5-1 with TRBJ2-3; TRBD2 agrees at 9 bases. Germline values: CDR1 SGHRS, CDR2 YFSETQ. After removal of 0 bases from V and 4 bases from J, the junction contained 9 bases not matched to a gene. The CDR3 spans 17 residues. The CDR3 DNA follows: TGCGCCAGCAGCTTGGAGGGAGCTAGCGGGATAGCAGATACGCAGTATTTT. It is translated as CASSLEGASGIADTQYF.

A single count supports this clonotype. The chain couples TRBV29-1 to TRBJ2-1; D may be TRBD2 (6 bases). This CDR3 comprises 14 residues. Between the trimmed V and J ends, which lost 5 bases and 8 bases, there was a span of 19 bases. CDR1 and CDR2 from the germline V gene are SQVTM and ANQGSEA. The CDR3 sequence: CSVRVLLASDEQFF. CDR3 nucleotides: TGCAGCGTTAGGGTCTTACTAGCTAGCGATGAGCAGTTCTTC.

This chain uses TRBV30 with TRBJ2-5; D might be TRBD2 (6 bases). Trimming took off 2 bases at V and 4 bases at J, with 14 bases between the two ends. The germline V gene encodes CDR1 GTSNPN and CDR2 SVGIG (reference sequence). The CDR3 sequence is 14 residues long. CDR3 nucleotide sequence: TGTGCCTGGAGTCCCCGCCGGAGGGGAGAGACCCAGTACTTC. This sequence encodes CAWSPRRRGETQYF.

This clonotype appeared many times. The rearrangement uses TRBV20-1 and TRBJ2-5; D perhaps matches TRBD1 (5 bases). The CDR3 covers 13 residues. CDR1 and CDR2 from the germline V gene are DFQATT and SNEGSKA (reference sequence). The V and J ends lost 2 bases and 5 bases respectively, with 12 bases between them. CDR3 DNA: TGCAGTGCTAGACAGGGCCCGGAGGAGACCCAGTACTTC. Residues: CSARQGPEETQYF.

This clonotype was seen many times. The chain has TRBV20-1 and TRBJ1-2; no reliable D call. CDR3 length: 11 residues. Germline CDR1 is DFQATT and CDR2 is SNEGSKA (reference sequence). V was clipped by 3 bases and J by 8 bases, with 10 bases between them. In DNA form, the CDR3 reads TGCAGTGCTAGGGCGGGCTACGGCTACACCTTC. Residues: CSARAGYGYTF.

J is TRBJ2-1 and V is TRBV10-3; D tentatively fits TRBD1 or TRBD2 (6 bases each). Trimming took off 0 bases at V and 7 bases at J, with 16 bases between the two ends. The CDR3 covers 16 residues. The germline gives CDR1 ENHRY, CDR2 SYGVKD. CDR3 residues: CAISESSGAVGNEQFF. In DNA form, the CDR3 reads TGTGCCATCAGTGAGTCCTCGGGGGCCGTCGGGAATGAGCAGTTCTTC.

This chain joins TRBV5-4 and TRBJ2-3; D gene ambiguous. V lost 2 bases to trimming and J lost 5 bases, with 12 bases between them. Per the germline V gene, CDR1 is SGHNT and CDR2 is YYREEE (reference sequence). The CDR3 loop spans 14 amino acids. Written as DNA, the CDR3 is TGTGCCAGCAGCTTTAAGACTGGTTTAGATACGCAGTATTTT. Translated, it gives CASSFKTGLDTQYF.

This chain links TRBV18 with TRBJ1-5; 8 bases fit TRBD1. The CDR3 runs 18 residues. Trimming removed 0 bases from V and 4 bases from J; junction bases left unmatched: 11. Germline CDR1 reads KGHSH; CDR2 reads LQKENI. CDR3 DNA sequence: TGTGCCAGCTCACCACCGAGGGTTCAGGGGGCAGGGAATCAGCCCCAGCATTTT. As protein: CASSPPRVQGAGNQPQHF.

The chain is built from TRBV5-1 and TRBJ1-6; no firm D call. V was pared by 9 bases and J by 10 bases, with 23 bases between. Germline V gives CDR1 SGHRS, CDR2 YFSETQ. The CDR3 spans 15 residues. CDR3 in amino acids: CATSPNAGRSSPLHF. In DNA form, the CDR3 reads TGCGCCACATCTCCAAACGCGGGCAGGTCGTCACCCCTCCACTTT.

This clonotype was counted a few times. The chain combines TRBV7-2 with TRBJ2-1; a weak D match, TRBD2 (6 bases). V was clipped by 5 bases and J by 10 bases, with 15 bases between them. The CDR3 consists of 13 residues. The germline V gene has CDR1 SGHTA and CDR2 FQGNSA. The CDR3 nucleotides are TGTGCCAGCAGCCGGTCTAGCGTCGGCGAGCAGTTCTTC. As protein: CASSRSSVGEQFF.

Concerning this clonotype: A read error may account for a junction end that differs from germline. The CDR3 DNA reads TGTGCCAGCACCCCCGGGACAGGGAGCTATGGCCACACCTTC. Encoded protein: CASTPGTGSYGHTF. V gene TRBV5-4 combines with J gene TRBJ1-2, with 9 bases fitting TRBD1. In germline, CDR1 is SGHNT, CDR2 YYREEE (reference sequence). The CDR3 sequence is 14 residues long.

With respect to this clonotype: A much more abundant neighbour one base away suggests this may be a read error. The rearrangement uses TRBV12-3 or TRBV12-4 and TRBJ2-1, with TRBD2 matching over 9 bases. Trimming removed 6 bases from V and 10 bases from J; junction bases left unmatched: 10. The CDR3 spans 14 residues. The CDR3 DNA reads as TGTGCCAGCAGCCAGGGGACTAGCCTTGGGGAGCAGTTCTTC. This gives the protein CASSQGTSLGEQFF.

This clonotype was counted only a few times. A read error may produce the germline difference seen at one junction end. The chain couples TRBV10-3 to TRBJ2-2, with D perhaps matching TRBD2 (5 bases). Germline V gives CDR1 ENHRY, CDR2 SYGVKD. The CDR3 has 12 residues. The CDR3 loop is CAISEFTGEPFF. The CDR3 DNA reads as TGTGCCATCAGTGAATTCACCGGGGAGCCGTTTTTT.

This chain uses TRBV6-2 or TRBV6-3 with TRBJ1-2; D is unclear. Trimming pared 3 bases from V and 6 bases from J, leaving 14 bases between. CDR3 length equals 14 residues. The germline V gene has CDR1 MNHEY and CDR2 SVGEGT. This chain's CDR3 is CASSYPPGRDGYTF. The CDR3 DNA reads as TGTGCCAGCAGTTATCCTCCGGGAAGGGATGGCTACACCTTC.

CDR3 region: CASSGIIQPQHF. In nucleotides, the CDR3 is TGTGCCAGTTCAGGTATCATTCAGCCCCAGCATTTT. This rearrangement joins TRBV19 to TRBJ1-5; D gene uncertain. The CDR3 consists of 12 residues. Germline V gene sequence: CDR1 LNHDA, CDR2 SQIVND (reference sequence). V was shortened by 8 bases and J by 6 bases, with 11 bases between the two germline ends.

The chain recombines TRBV7-2 with TRBJ2-5, with D maybe TRBD2 (5 bases). The V end lost 5 bases, the J end lost 2 bases, and 15 bases lay between the germline ends. Germline V lookup: CDR1 SGHTA, CDR2 FQGNSA. This CDR3 region has 15 residues. The CDR3 sequence is CASSQKLGRQETQYF. The CDR3 coding sequence is TGTGCCAGCAGCCAGAAACTAGGCCGACAAGAGACCCAGTACTTC.

The chain is built from TRBV10-2 and TRBJ2-4; tentatively, D is TRBD2 (5 bases). V gave up 9 bases and J gave up 13 bases, with 22 bases separating them. CDR1 is WSHSY, CDR2 SAAADI, per germline. This CDR3 region has 13 residues. CDR3 protein: CASTLRGYNEQYF. Here the CDR3 DNA reads TGCGCCAGTACCTTGCGAGGGTACAATGAGCAGTACTTC.

This clonotype was seen repeatedly, ten times or more. The V and J genes are TRBV5-1 and TRBJ1-2; possible D gene TRBD1, 5 bases. This CDR3 is built from 17 residues. V lost 2 bases, J lost 2 bases, and 19 bases lay in between. Germline V gene data show CDR1 as SGHRS and CDR2 as YFSETQ. DNA of the CDR3: TGCGCCAGCAGCTTTGAATCTGGGGGTGTAGGAAACTATGGCTACACCTTC. It is translated as CASSFESGGVGNYGYTF.

J is TRBJ2-3 and V is TRBV27, with D possibly TRBD2 on 6 matching bases. Germline lookup yields CDR1 MNHEY and CDR2 SMNVEV (reference sequence). The CDR3 is 13 amino acids. V lost 5 bases and J 11 bases, leaving 17 bases between the germline ends. CDR3 residues: CASSSGGHVGQYF. The CDR3 region has the DNA TGTGCCAGCAGTAGCGGAGGGCACGTTGGGCAGTATTTT.

This clonotype showed up just a few times. The chain carries TRBV20-1 and TRBJ2-3, with a tentative D call TRBD2 (6 bases). V gave up 3 bases and J gave up 0 bases, with 22 bases separating them. The CDR3 is 18 residues long. Germline-derived CDR1 and CDR2 are DFQATT and SNEGSKA (reference sequence). The CDR3 protein is CSASRFTASAASTDTQYF. The CDR3 region has the DNA TGCAGTGCTAGCCGTTTTACAGCTAGCGCCGCTAGCACAGATACGCAGTATTTT.

V gene TRBV9 combines with J gene TRBJ2-7; the D call may be TRBD1 or TRBD2 (6 bases each). This CDR3 is 15 amino acids long. V dropped 2 bases and J dropped 2 bases, with 14 bases sitting between them. CDR1 is SGDLS and CDR2 is YYNGEE in the germline V gene. The CDR3 DNA follows: TGTGCCAGCAGCGTGGGGGGACAAGGCCCCTACGAGCAGTACTTC. It specifies CASSVGGQGPYEQYF.

The chain links TRBV3-1 to TRBJ2-7; 10 bases are a match to TRBD1. Trimming cost V 3 bases and J 6 bases; bases outside gene matches: 8. The CDR3 is 15 residues long. Germline loops: CDR1 LGHDT, CDR2 YNNKEL (reference sequence). The CDR3, as DNA: TGTGCCAGCAGCCAGGGGACAGGGGAACAGGTCGAGCAGTACTTC. Encoded protein: CASSQGTGEQVEQYF.

J is TRBJ1-6 and V is TRBV12-3 or TRBV12-4; D is unresolved. This CDR3 comprises 16 residues. Trimming shortened V by 3 bases and J by 3 bases, and 12 bases separated the two germline ends. CDR3 nucleotide sequence: TGTGCCAGCAGTTTCAGCAGGCTGGACTATAATTCACCCCTCCACTTT. This encodes CASSFSRLDYNSPLHF.

The CDR3 loop is CASSLRGAVHEQYF. The DNA for the CDR3 is TGCGCCAGCAGCTTGCGGGGCGCAGTGCACGAGCAGTACTTC. The gene calls are TRBV5-1 and TRBJ2-7, with D possibly called TRBD1 or TRBD2 (5 bases each). CDR3 size: 14 residues. The germline gives CDR1 SGHRS, CDR2 YFSETQ. Between the trimmed V and J ends, which lost 1 base and 5 bases, there was a span of 13 bases.

This clonotype was counted many times. This rearrangement joins TRBV29-1 to TRBJ1-1; D may be TRBD1 (6 bases). Germline V gives CDR1 SQVTM, CDR2 ANQGSEA. The CDR3 length is 12 residues. Trimming stripped 3 bases from V and 5 bases from J, with 10 bases between. The CDR3 is CSVEEGGTEAFF. CDR3 in DNA: TGCAGCGTTGAGGAGGGGGGGACTGAAGCTTTCTTT.

The chain recombines TRBV15 with TRBJ2-6, with 7 bases fitting TRBD1. This CDR3 comprises 19 residues. Trimming took 4 bases from V and 0 from J; bases not matched to a gene: 12. In germline, CDR1 is LNHNV, CDR2 YYDKDF (reference sequence). CDR3 protein: CATSNLDGTVSSGANVLTF. The CDR3 DNA reads TGTGCCACCAGCAATTTAGATGGGACAGTAAGCTCTGGGGCCAACGTCCTGACTTTC.

In its sample, this clonotype was seen a few times. The V gene is TRBV12-3 or TRBV12-4, the J gene TRBJ2-5, with D possibly matching TRBD1 (5 bases). Trimming stripped 5 bases from V and 7 bases from J, with 14 bases between. The CDR3 length is 13 residues. CDR3 bases: TGTGCCAGCAGTCGCACAGGTCCGGGGACCCAGTACTTC. Amino acid sequence: CASSRTGPGTQYF.

J is TRBJ2-1 and V is TRBV11-2; 9 nucleotides agree with TRBD2. V lost 1 base to trimming and J lost 9 bases; unmatched junction nucleotides: 7. From germline, CDR1 is SGHAT and CDR2 FQNNGV. There are 15 residues in the CDR3. The CDR3 DNA follows: TGTGCCAGCAGCTTAGTCGCGGGGGGGCCGGGTGAGCAGTTCTTC. Its translation is CASSLVAGGPGEQFF.